The T cell receptor beta chain under discussion was sequenced for a study of T cell responses to AZD1222 COVID-19 vaccine. TCRdb keeps only in-frame clones here, not all; method: immunoSEQ multiplex PCR. The data show approximately 200,000 clones, approximately 94% seen once. Germline V gene sequence: CDR1 SGHVS, CDR2 FQNEAQ. V was trimmed by 5 bases and J by 4 bases, leaving 21 bases between them. The CDR3 is 16 residues long. The TCR comes from an adult who received the MenACWY meningococcal vaccine as a control. This chain connects TRBV7-8 to TRBJ2-7, with D maybe TRBD1 (6 bases). Here the sequenced sample was peripheral blood, taken 28 days after the second dose of the MenACWY control vaccine. The CDR3 sequence: CASSLTGSGLPYEQYF. CDR3 DNA: TGTGCCAGCAGCCTAACAGGGTCTGGGCTCCCGTACGAGCAGTACTTC.